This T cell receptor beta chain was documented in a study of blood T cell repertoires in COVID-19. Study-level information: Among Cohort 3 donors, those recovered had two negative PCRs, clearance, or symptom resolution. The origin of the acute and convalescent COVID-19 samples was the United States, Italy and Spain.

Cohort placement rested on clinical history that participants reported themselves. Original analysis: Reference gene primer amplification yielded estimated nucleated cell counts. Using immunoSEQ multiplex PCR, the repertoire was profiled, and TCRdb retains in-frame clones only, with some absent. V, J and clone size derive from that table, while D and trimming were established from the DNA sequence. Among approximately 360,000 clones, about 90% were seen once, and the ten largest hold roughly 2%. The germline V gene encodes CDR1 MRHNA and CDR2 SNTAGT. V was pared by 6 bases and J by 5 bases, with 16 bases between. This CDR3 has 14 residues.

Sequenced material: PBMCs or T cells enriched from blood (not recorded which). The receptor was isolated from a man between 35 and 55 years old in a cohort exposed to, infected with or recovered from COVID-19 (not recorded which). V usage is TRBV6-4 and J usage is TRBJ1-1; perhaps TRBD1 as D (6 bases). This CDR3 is CASSASGVGTEAFF. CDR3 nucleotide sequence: TGTGCCAGCAGCGCCTCAGGGGTAGGGACTGAAGCTTTCTTT.